This T cell receptor (beta chain) stems from a study of blood T cell repertoires in COVID-19. Background on the study: Samples representing acute and convalescent COVID-19 were sourced from the United States, Italy and Spain.

The CDR3 is made up of 15 amino acids. The V gene lost 5 bases and the J gene lost 0 bases, with 11 bases spanning the gap. Per germline, CDR1 SEHNR and CDR2 FQNEAQ (reference sequence). Generated by immunoSEQ multiplex PCR, the TCRdb table keeps only in-frame clones and is missing some. The data contain 100,000 to 150,000 clones, 80% to 90% of them seen just once; the ten biggest clones take up 25% to 35%. What was sequenced was peripheral blood. The receptor comes from a man between 65 and 80 years old with active or convalescent COVID-19. The V gene is TRBV7-9, the J gene TRBJ1-3, with D perhaps TRBD1 (5 bases). For the CDR3, the DNA is TGTGCCAGCAGCCCCCGGGGGATCTCTGGAAACACCATATATTTT. It encodes CASSPRGISGNTIYF.